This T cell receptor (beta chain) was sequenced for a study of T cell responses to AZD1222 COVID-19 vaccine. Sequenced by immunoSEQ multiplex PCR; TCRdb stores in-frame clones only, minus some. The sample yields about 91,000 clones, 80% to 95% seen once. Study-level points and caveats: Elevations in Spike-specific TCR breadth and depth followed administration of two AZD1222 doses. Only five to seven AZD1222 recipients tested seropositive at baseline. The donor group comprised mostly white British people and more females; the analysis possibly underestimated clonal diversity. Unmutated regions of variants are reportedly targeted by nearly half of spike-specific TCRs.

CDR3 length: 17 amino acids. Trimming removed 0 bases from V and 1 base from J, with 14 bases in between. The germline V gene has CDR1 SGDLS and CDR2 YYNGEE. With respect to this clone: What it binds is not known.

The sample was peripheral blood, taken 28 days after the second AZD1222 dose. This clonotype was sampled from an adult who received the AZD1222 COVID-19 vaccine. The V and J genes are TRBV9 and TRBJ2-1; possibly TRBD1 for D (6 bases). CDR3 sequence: CASSVGTGSSSYNEQFF. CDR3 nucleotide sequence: TGTGCCAGCAGCGTAGGAACAGGGTCAAGTTCCTACAATGAGCAGTTCTTC.